This TCR beta chain was profiled in a study of regulatory T cells in long-lasting Graves disease. Trimming pared 6 bases from V and 3 bases from J, leaving 11 bases between. This CDR3 has 12 residues. In germline, CDR1 is SQVTM, CDR2 ANQGSEA. Time point described: newly diagnosed GD, antithyroid drugs for less than 3 months. The TCR library was prepared using RNA isolated from PBMCs. This clonotype was detected only a few times. Relying on iRepertoire HTBI primers and Arm-PCR of CDR3 regions, the team built TCR beta libraries. TCRdb itself ran the multiplex PCR reads through MiXCR, one entry per CDR3 protein. The table records hundreds of thousands of distinct CDR3 sequences, about 16% of them present only once. In addition, the sample was reused for a study of T cells in Graves' hyperthyroidism and ophthalmopathy.

The receptor was isolated from a woman aged 35 to 59 with Graves disease. The starting material was peripheral blood mononuclear cells (PBMCs), obtained at new diagnosis, from a patient treated with antithyroid drugs. The V gene is TRBV29-1, the J gene TRBJ1-2; TRBD1 is a possible D gene (6 bases). CDR3 DNA: TGCAGCGTGGGGGCGTCGGACTATGGCTACACCTTC. This encodes CSVGASDYGYTF.